This T cell receptor (beta chain) was identified during a study of T cells in Graves' hyperthyroidism and ophthalmopathy. This clonotype was seen ten or more times. V lost 3 bases to trimming and J lost 11 bases, with 25 bases between them. Germline loops: CDR1 SGHAT, CDR2 FQNNGV. The CDR3 is 16 residues long. It was RNA transcripts that yielded the amplified TCR beta CDR3 regions. An initial round of RT-PCR targeting the TCR CDR3 relied on the HTBI primer set. MiXCR was run by TCRdb on the multiplex PCR reads, yielding one entry per CDR3 protein. There are about 410,000 distinct CDR3 sequences in the sample; under 15% occur only once, and 13% lies in the top ten. Diagnoses were made from clinical symptoms, serum measures (thyroxine and TRAb), thyroid ultrasound and orbital computed tomography.

Input material: blood. The receptor's source is a man between 18 and 35 years old with Graves' ophthalmopathy. The chain uses TRBV11-2 and TRBJ1-1; D possibly corresponds to TRBD1 (5 bases). The CDR3 DNA reads as TGTGCCAGCAGCTTGAAAACCAGGGAGTTCGTTTCGGACGCTTTCTTT. Its translation is CASSLKTREFVSDAFF.